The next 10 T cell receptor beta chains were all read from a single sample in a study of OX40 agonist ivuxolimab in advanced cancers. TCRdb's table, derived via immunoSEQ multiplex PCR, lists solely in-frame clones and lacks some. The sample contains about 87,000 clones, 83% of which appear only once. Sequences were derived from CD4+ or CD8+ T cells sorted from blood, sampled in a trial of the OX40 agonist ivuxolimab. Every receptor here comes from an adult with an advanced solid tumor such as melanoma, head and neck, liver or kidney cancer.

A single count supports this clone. CDR3 in amino acids: CASSSAPTTNEKLFF. DNA of the CDR3: TGCGCCAGCAGCTCTGCGCCAACAACTAATGAAAAACTGTTTTTT. The rearrangement joins TRBV5-1 to TRBJ1-4; D gene ambiguous. The length of the CDR3 is 15 residues. CDR1 and CDR2 (germline): SGHRS, YFSETQ. V lost 3 bases, J lost 0 bases, and 9 bases lay in between.

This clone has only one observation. CDR3 in DNA: TGTGCCAGCAGTTCCTTCGGGACAGGGGCGGGGGTGGCTAACTATGGCTACACCTTC. Its translation is CASSSFGTGAGVANYGYTF. The chain combines TRBV27 with TRBJ1-2; 10 bases are a match to TRBD1. The CDR3 is made up of 19 amino acids. The ends lost 4 bases at V and 0 bases at J; junction bases unmatched: 14. Germline loops: CDR1 MNHEY, CDR2 SMNVEV (reference sequence).

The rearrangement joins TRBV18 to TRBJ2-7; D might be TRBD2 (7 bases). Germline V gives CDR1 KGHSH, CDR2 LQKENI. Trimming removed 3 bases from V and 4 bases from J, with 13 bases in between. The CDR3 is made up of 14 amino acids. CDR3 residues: CASSPSGGRYEQYF. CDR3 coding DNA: TGTGCCAGCTCACCTTCGGGGGGCCGGTACGAGCAGTACTTC.

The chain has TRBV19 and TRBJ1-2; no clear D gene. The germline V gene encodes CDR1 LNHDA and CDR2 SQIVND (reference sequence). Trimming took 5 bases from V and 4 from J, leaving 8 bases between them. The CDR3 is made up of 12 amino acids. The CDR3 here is CASSGNSYGYTF. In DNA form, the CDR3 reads TGTGCCAGTAGTGGCAACAGCTATGGCTACACCTTC.

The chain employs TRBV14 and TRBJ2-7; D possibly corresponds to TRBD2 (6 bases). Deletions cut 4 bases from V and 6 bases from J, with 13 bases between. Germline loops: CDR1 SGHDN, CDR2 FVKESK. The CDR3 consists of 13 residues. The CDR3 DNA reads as TGTGCCAGCAGCCCCGTCTACGGGAGCGAGCAGTACTTC. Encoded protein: CASSPVYGSEQYF.

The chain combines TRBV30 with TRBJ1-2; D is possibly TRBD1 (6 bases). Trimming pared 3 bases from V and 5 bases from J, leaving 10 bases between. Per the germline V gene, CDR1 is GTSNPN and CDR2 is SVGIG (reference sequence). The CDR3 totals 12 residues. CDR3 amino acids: CAWREGGYGYTF. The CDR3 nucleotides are TGTGCCTGGAGGGAAGGGGGGTATGGCTACACCTTC.

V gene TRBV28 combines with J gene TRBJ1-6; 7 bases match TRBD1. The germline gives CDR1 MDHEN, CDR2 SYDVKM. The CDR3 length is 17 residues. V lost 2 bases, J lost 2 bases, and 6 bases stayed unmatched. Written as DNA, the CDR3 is TGTGCCAGCAGTTTAAGCTCAGGGGGGGCCTATAATTCACCCCTCCACTTT. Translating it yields CASSLSSGGAYNSPLHF.

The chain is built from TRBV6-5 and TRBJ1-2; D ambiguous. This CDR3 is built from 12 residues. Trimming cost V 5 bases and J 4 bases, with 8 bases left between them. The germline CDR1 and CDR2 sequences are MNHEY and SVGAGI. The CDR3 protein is CASSTGGYGYTF. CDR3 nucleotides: TGTGCCAGCAGTACGGGCGGCTATGGCTACACCTTC.

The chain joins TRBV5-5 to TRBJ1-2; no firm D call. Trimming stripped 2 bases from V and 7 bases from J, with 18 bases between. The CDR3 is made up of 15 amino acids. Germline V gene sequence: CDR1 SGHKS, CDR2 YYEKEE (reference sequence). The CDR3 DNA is TGTGCCAGCAGCTTATCCGCAGGACCGAGAAGTGGCTACACCTTC. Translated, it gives CASSLSAGPRSGYTF.

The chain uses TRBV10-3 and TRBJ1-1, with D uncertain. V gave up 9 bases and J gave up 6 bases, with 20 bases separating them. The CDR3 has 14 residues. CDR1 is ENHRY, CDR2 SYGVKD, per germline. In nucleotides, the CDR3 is TGTGCCATTGAAGATCGGTCCGGGTCCGCTGAAGCTTTCTTT. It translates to CAIEDRSGSAEAFF.